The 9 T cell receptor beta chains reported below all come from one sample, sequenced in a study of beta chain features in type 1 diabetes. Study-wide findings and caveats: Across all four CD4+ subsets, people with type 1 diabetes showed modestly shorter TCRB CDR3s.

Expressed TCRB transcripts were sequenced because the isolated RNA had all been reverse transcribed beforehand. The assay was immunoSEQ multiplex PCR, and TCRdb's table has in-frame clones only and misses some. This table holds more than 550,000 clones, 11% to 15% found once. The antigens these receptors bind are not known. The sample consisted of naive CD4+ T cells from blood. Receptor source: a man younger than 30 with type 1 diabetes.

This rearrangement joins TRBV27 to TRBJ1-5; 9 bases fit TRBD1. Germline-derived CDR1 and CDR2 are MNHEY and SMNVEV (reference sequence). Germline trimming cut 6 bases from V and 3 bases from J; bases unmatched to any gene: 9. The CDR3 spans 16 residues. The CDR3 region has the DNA TGTGCCAGCAGAAGCCGGACAGGGGTCCTCAATCAGCCCCAGCATTTT. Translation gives CASRSRTGVLNQPQHF.

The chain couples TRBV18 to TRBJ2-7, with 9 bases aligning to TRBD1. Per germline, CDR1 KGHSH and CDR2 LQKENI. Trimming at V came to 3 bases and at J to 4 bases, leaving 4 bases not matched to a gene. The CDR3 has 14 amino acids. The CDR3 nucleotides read TGTGCCAGCTCACCGAGGACAGGGGATTACGAGCAGTACTTC. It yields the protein CASSPRTGDYEQYF. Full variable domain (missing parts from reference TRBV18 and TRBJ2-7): NAGVMQNPRHLVRRRGQEARLRCSPMKGHSHVYWYRQLPEEGLKFMVYLQKENIIDESGMPKERFSAEFPKEGPSILRIQQVVRGDSAAYFCASSPRTGDYEQYFGPGTRLTVT.

The CDR3, as DNA: TGCGCCAGCAGCCGGGTGGGGGAGACCTACAATGAGCAGTTCTTC. It codes for CASSRVGETYNEQFF. The V and J genes are TRBV5-1 and TRBJ2-1, with D possibly called TRBD1 or TRBD2 (5 bases each). The CDR3 spans 15 residues. Germline CDR1 and CDR2: SGHRS and YFSETQ. V lost 4 bases and J lost 2, with 13 bases in between.

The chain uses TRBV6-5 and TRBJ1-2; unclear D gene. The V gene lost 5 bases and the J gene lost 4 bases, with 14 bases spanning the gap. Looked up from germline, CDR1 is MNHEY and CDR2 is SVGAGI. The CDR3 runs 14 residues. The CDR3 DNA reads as TGTGCCAGCAGTACCCGGACGGACTTCTATGGCTACACCTTC. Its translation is CASSTRTDFYGYTF.

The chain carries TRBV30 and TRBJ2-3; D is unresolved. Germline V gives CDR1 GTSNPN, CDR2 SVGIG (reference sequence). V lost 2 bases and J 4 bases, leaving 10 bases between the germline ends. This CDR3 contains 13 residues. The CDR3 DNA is TGTGCCTGGAGTAGTAGTAGTGCAGATACGCAGTATTTT. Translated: CAWSSSSADTQYF.

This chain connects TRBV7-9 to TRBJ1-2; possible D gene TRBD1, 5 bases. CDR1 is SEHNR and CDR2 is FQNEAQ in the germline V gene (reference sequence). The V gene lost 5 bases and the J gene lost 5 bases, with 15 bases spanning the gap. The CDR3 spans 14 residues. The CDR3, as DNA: TGTGCCAGCAGCCCAGGGCCAAGCGATTATGGCTACACCTTC. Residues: CASSPGPSDYGYTF.

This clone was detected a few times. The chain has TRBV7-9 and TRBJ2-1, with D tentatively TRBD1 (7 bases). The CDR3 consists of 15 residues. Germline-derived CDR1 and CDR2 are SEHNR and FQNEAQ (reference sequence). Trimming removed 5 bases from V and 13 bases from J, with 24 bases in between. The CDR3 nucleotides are TGTGCCAGCAGCGGGTGGCGGGACAGTAAACCACCCCAGTTCTTC. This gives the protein CASSGWRDSKPPQFF.

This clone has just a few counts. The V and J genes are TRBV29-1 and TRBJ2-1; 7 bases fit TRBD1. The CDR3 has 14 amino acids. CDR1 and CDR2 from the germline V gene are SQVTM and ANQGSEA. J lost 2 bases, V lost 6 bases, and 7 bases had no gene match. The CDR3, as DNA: TGCAGCGTCTATCAGGGGGTCACCTACAATGAGCAGTTCTTC. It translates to CSVYQGVTYNEQFF.

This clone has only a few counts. The CDR3 is CASSLRQSGTDTQYF. CDR3 DNA: TGTGCCAGCAGTTTGAGGCAGTCAGGCACAGATACGCAGTATTTT. This chain uses TRBV28 with TRBJ2-3, with D hard to call. The CDR3 spans 15 residues. The V gene lost 3 bases and the J gene lost 1 base, with 11 bases spanning the gap. The germline V gene encodes CDR1 MDHEN and CDR2 SYDVKM. Complete variable domain (other parts from reference TRBV28 and TRBJ2-3): DVKVTQSSRYLVKRTGEKVFLECVQDMDHENMFWYRQDPGLGLRLIYFSYDVKMKEKGDIPEGYSVSREKKERFSLILESASTNQTSMYLCASSLRQSGTDTQYFGPGTRLTVL.